This passage covers 14 T cell receptor beta chains from one sample sequenced in a study of early T cells in non-severe SARS-CoV-2 infection. From the 5' RACE reads, TCRdb called clonotypes with MiXCR, one entry per CDR3 protein. The repertoire consists of tens of thousands of distinct CDR3 sequences, with roughly 10% occurring once and the leading ten covering roughly 6%. Sequenced material: whole blood. These receptors all come from an adult who was a healthcare worker with PCR-confirmed SARS-CoV-2 infection or an uninfected control (not recorded which).

The CDR3 DNA sequence: TGTGCCAGCAGTGAAGTCCAGGGTTGGGTTAATGAGCAGTTCTTC. Its translation is CASSEVQGWVNEQFF. The J gene is TRBJ2-1, the V gene TRBV6-1; possible D gene TRBD1, 5 bases. The CDR3 is 15 amino acids. Germline CDR1 reads MNHNS; CDR2 reads SASEGT. V lost 1 base and J lost 7, with 14 bases in between.

This clonotype was seen a few times. This rearrangement joins TRBV29-1 to TRBJ2-2, with TRBD2 matching over 8 bases. CDR3 length: 18 amino acids. With 7 bases clipped from V and 4 bases from J, the junction kept 20 bases outside the gene matches. From germline, CDR1 is SQVTM and CDR2 ANQGSEA. Here the CDR3 reads CSGGSPTSGGPGTGELFF. The CDR3 nucleotides are TGCAGCGGCGGGTCCCCTACCTCGGGGGGGCCTGGCACCGGGGAGCTGTTTTTT.

This clonotype was found once. V gene TRBV9 combines with J gene TRBJ1-4, with D unresolved. The CDR3 is made up of 14 amino acids. The germline CDR1 and CDR2 sequences are SGDLS and YYNGEE. V was trimmed by 0 bases and J by 4 bases, leaving 7 bases between them. The CDR3 DNA follows: TGTGCCAGCAGCGTAGACATACTTAATGAAAAACTGTTTTTT. Its protein product is CASSVDILNEKLFF. Combining the CDR3 with reference TRBV9 and TRBJ1-4 gives the whole variable domain DSGVTQTPKHLITATGQRVTLRCSPRSGDLSVYWYQQSLDQGLQFLIQYYNGEERAKGNILERFSAQQFPDLHSELNLSSLELGDSALYFCASSVDILNEKLFFGSGTQLSVL.

This clonotype appeared many times. The CDR3 loop reads CASSQDRVVEKLFF. CDR3 bases: TGTGCCAGTAGTCAAGACCGTGTTGTGGAAAAACTGTTTTTT. The chain joins TRBV19 to TRBJ1-4; unclear D gene. This CDR3 comprises 14 residues. The V and J ends lost 5 bases and 8 bases respectively, with 15 bases between them. Per germline, CDR1 LNHDA and CDR2 SQIVND (reference sequence).

This clonotype was recorded a few times. The rearrangement joins TRBV9 to TRBJ1-3; 7 nucleotides match TRBD1. The CDR3 spans 17 residues. After removal of 0 bases from V and 0 bases from J, the junction contained 6 bases not matched to a gene. Germline lookup yields CDR1 SGDLS and CDR2 YYNGEE. CDR3 in DNA: TGTGCCAGCAGCGTAGGACAGGGACATAGCTCTGGAAACACCATATATTTT. Amino acids: CASSVGQGHSSGNTIYF.

The chain uses TRBV10-3 and TRBJ2-5; D is perhaps TRBD1 or TRBD2 (6 bases each). The CDR3 spans 16 residues. From germline, CDR1 is ENHRY and CDR2 SYGVKD. Trimming cost V 7 bases and J 3 bases, with 21 bases left between them. CDR3 sequence (DNA): TGTGCCATCAAGAGGGGGTGGTTGGTAGCGGAAGAGACCCAGTACTTC. Translation: CAIKRGWLVAEETQYF.

The gene calls are TRBV29-1 and TRBJ2-1; D remains ambiguous. The ends were cut back, 0 bases at V and 7 bases at J, with 13 bases in the middle. The CDR3 is made up of 14 amino acids. Germline V gene lookup returns CDR1 SQVTM and CDR2 ANQGSEA. This chain's CDR3 is CSVEEGARKNEQFF. CDR3 nucleotide sequence: TGCAGCGTTGAAGAAGGTGCCAGGAAAAATGAGCAGTTCTTC.

The chain is built from TRBV10-3 and TRBJ2-1, with 7 bases that match TRBD2. V lost 2 bases, J lost 9 bases, and 4 bases stayed unmatched. The CDR3 length is 13 residues. CDR1 is ENHRY and CDR2 is SYGVKD in the germline V gene. The CDR3 DNA reads as TGTGCCATCAGTGAGCCGACTAGCAGTGAGCAGTTCTTC. Translation: CAISEPTSSEQFF.

Ten or more counts support this clonotype. The chain uses TRBV28 and TRBJ1-2; no definite D call. CDR3 length equals 15 residues. Germline loops: CDR1 MDHEN, CDR2 SYDVKM. V lost 10 bases, J lost 3 bases, and 21 bases lay in between. The CDR3 sequence: CATHPGTLRDYGYTF. The DNA of the CDR3 is TGTGCCACCCACCCAGGCACGCTAAGGGACTATGGCTACACCTTC.

CDR3 in amino acids: CSAIDPGSEAGETQYF. CDR3 DNA sequence: TGCAGTGCGATTGATCCGGGGTCGGAAGCCGGGGAGACCCAGTACTTC. V is TRBV20-1 and J is TRBJ2-5, with a tentative D call TRBD2 (5 bases). The CDR3 length is 16 residues. Germline V CDR1 and CDR2: DFQATT, SNEGSKA (reference sequence). Trimming pared 6 bases from V and 5 bases from J, leaving 25 bases between.

This clonotype was observed at least ten times. The chain has TRBV5-1 and TRBJ2-7; possible D gene TRBD2, 5 bases. V lost 2 bases to trimming and J lost 6 bases, with 12 bases between them. The CDR3 covers 13 residues. The germline V gene has CDR1 SGHRS and CDR2 YFSETQ. CDR3 in amino acids: CASSLDPAGEQYF. For the CDR3, the DNA is TGCGCCAGCAGCTTAGACCCGGCGGGCGAGCAGTACTTC. The variable domain in full, with the rest retrieved from reference TRBV5-1 and TRBJ2-7, is KAGVTQTPRYLIKTRGQQVTLSCSPISGHRSVSWYQQTPGQGLQFLFEYFSETQRNKGNFPGRFSGRQFSNSRSEMNVSTLELGDSALYLCASSLDPAGEQYFGPGTRLTVT.

The genes are TRBV5-6 and TRBJ2-7; no definite D call. Germline values: CDR1 SGHDT, CDR2 YYEEEE. Between the trimmed V and J ends, which lost 0 bases and 0 bases, there was a span of 10 bases. The length of the CDR3 is 15 residues. CDR3 DNA sequence: TGTGCCAGCAGCTTGGCCATCAGAGACTCCTACGAGCAGTACTTC. Translating it yields CASSLAIRDSYEQYF. The entire variable domain, with the rest obtained from reference TRBV5-6 and TRBJ2-7, is as follows: DAGVTQSPTHLIKTRGQQVTLRCSPKSGHDTVSWYQQALGQGPQFIFQYYEEEERQRGNFPDRFSGHQFPNYSSELNVNALLLGDSALYLCASSLAIRDSYEQYFGPGTRLTVT.

V gene TRBV6-2 or TRBV6-3 combines with J gene TRBJ2-1; either TRBD1 or TRBD2 may fit D (6 bases each). The CDR3 has 14 amino acids. Looked up from germline, CDR1 is MNHEY and CDR2 is SVGEGT. Between the trimmed V and J ends, which lost 7 bases and 7 bases, there was a span of 17 bases. CDR3 bases: TGTGCCAGCAAGGTGGGGGGCGTAGGAAATGAGCAGTTCTTC. Its translation: CASKVGGVGNEQFF.

By sample fraction, this clonotype is medium-sized. This chain links TRBV29-1 with TRBJ2-1, with TRBD2 as a possible D gene (5 bases). V dropped 1 base and J dropped 4 bases, with 11 bases sitting between them. This CDR3 spans 14 amino acids. Germline-derived CDR1 and CDR2 are SQVTM and ANQGSEA. The CDR3 nucleotides are TGCAGCGTTGAAGCGGGAACACCTTACAATGAGCAGTTCTTC. Translating it yields CSVEAGTPYNEQFF.